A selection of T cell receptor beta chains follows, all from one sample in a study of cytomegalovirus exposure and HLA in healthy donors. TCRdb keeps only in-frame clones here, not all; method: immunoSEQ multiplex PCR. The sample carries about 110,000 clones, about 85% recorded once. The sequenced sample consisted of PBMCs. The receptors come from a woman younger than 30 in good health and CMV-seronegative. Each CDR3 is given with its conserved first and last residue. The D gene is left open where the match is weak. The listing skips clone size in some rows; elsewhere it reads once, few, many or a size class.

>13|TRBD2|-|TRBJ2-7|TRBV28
TGTGCCAGCCTAGACGGGGGGGCGTACGAGCAGTACTTC
CASLDGGAYEQYF
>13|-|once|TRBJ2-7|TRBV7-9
TGTGCCAGCAGCCCTGCTATCTCCTACGAGCAGTACTTC
CASSPAISYEQYF
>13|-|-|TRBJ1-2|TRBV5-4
TGTGCCAGCAGCGGCGCGATGGAGCGGGGCTACACCTTC
CASSGAMERGYTF
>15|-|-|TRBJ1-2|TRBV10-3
TGTGCCATCAGTGAGTCCCCGGTAGCTAACTATGGCTACACCTTC
CAISESPVANYGYTF
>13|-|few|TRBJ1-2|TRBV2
TGTGCCAGCAGTGCCCAGGGTTCCTATGGCTACACCTTC
CASSAQGSYGYTF
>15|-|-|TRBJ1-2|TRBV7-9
TGTGCCAGCAGCTTAGATCTCCTCTTAAACTATGGCTACACCTTC
CASSLDLLLNYGYTF
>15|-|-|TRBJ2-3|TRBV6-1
TGTGCCAGCACGAGGGGGGGCCTGAGGACAGATACGCAGTATTTT
CASTRGGLRTDTQYF
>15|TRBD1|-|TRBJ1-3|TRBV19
TGTGCCAGTAGTCCGGGACAGGGCTCTGGAAACACCATATATTTT
CASSPGQGSGNTIYF
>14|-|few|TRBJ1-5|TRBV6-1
TGTGCCAGCAGCACGGGGGGCGAGAATCAGCCCCAGCATTTT
CASSTGGENQPQHF
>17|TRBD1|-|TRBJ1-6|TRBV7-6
TGTGCCAGCAGCTTAGCGCGGACAGGGACTTATAATTCACCCCTCCACTTT
CASSLARTGTYNSPLHF
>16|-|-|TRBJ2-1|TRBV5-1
TGCGCCAGCAGCTTGGGGGCTCTGGGCTCCTACAATGAGCAGTTCTTC
CASSLGALGSYNEQFF
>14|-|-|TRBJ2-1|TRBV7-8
TGTGCCAGCAGCTTAGGTGGAGGGCTCAATGAGCAGTTCTTC
CASSLGGGLNEQFF
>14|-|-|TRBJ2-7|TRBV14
TGTGCCAGCAGTTTTGCGGGTGGGCCTTACGAGCAGTACTTC
CASSFAGGPYEQYF
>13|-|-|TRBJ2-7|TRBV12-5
TGTGCTAGTGGGCCCCGGTGGGGCGGCGAGCAGTACTTC
CASGPRWGGEQYF
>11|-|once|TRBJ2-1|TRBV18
TGTGCCAGCTCACTCGGCAATGAGCAGTTCTTC
CASSLGNEQFF
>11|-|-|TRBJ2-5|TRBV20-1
TGCAGTGCTAGAGGGGGCGGGACCCAGTACTTC
CSARGGGTQYF
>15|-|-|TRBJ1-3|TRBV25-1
TGTGCCAGCAGTGAAAACGGCGGATCTGGAAACACCATATATTTT
CASSENGGSGNTIYF
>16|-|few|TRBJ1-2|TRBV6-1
TGTGCCAGCAGTGAATGGACAGACCCTGCTAACTATGGCTACACCTTC
CASSEWTDPANYGYTF
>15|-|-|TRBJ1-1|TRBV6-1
TGTGCCAGCAGCCCCCTAGGAGGTATGAACACTGAAGCTTTCTTT
CASSPLGGMNTEAFF
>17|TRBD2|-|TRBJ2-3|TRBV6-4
TGTGCCAGCAGTGAGACTAGCGGGGGGGCCGGCACAGATACGCAGTATTTT
CASSETSGGAGTDTQYF
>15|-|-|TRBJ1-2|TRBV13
TGTGCCAGCAGCCTAGGCGAGGCGGGGGTTATTGGCTACACCTTC
CASSLGEAGVIGYTF
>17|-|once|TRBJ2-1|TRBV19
TGTGCCAGTAGTATGAGGTCGAGCGGGCCTTTGGGGAATGAGCAGTTCTTC
CASSMRSSGPLGNEQFF
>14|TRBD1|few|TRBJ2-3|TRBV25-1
TGTGCCAGCAGTGCAAAGACAGGGACAGATACGCAGTATTTT
CASSAKTGTDTQYF
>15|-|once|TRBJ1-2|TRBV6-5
TGTGCCAGCAGTCTCGAGACAGGTGCACGCTATGGCTACACCTTC
CASSLETGARYGYTF
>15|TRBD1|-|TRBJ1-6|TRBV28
TGTGCCAGCAGTTATGAGACAGGGCTATTCAGTCCCCTCCACTTT
CASSYETGLFSPLHF
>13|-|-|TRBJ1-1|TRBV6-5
TGTGCCAGCAGCCGAACAGGGACCACTGAAGCTTTCTTT
CASSRTGTTEAFF
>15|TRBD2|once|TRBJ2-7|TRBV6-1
TGTGCCAGCAGGCGACCGGGACTAGCGGATGGAGAGCAGTACTTC
CASRRPGLADGEQYF